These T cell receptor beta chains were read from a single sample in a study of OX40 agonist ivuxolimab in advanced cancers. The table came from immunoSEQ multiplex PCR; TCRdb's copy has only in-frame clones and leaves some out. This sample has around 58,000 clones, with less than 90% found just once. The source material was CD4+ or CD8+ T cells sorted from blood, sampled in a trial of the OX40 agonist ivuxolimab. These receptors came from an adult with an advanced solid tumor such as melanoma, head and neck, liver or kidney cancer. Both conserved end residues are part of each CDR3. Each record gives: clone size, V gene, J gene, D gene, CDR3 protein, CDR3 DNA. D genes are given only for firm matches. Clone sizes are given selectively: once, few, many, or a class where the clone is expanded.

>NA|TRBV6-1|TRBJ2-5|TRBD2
CASRRDSGGLETQYF
TGTGCCAGCAGGAGGGATAGCGGGGGGTTAGAGACCCAGTACTTC
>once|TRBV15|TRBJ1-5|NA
CATSRDFPGGNQPQHF
TGTGCCACCAGCAGAGATTTCCCTGGCGGGAATCAGCCCCAGCATTTT
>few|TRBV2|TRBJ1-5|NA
CASTGGRDQPQHF
TGTGCCAGCACCGGGGGCAGGGATCAGCCCCAGCATTTT
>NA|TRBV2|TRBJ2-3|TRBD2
CASSDAGAFTDTQYF
TGTGCCAGCAGTGACGCGGGAGCGTTCACAGATACGCAGTATTTT
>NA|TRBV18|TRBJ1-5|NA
CASSPGRGDQPQHF
TGTGCCAGCTCACCCGGCAGGGGTGATCAGCCCCAGCATTTT
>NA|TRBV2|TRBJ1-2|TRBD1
CASSEAFRDRGNYGYTF
TGTGCCAGCAGTGAAGCTTTCCGGGACAGGGGGAACTATGGCTACACCTTC
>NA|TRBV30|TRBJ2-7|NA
CAWSPKGVGAYEQYF
TGTGCCTGGAGCCCAAAAGGGGTCGGGGCCTACGAGCAGTACTTC
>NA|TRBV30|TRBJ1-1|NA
CAWSGPSMNTEAFF
TGTGCCTGGAGTGGGCCCAGTATGAACACTGAAGCTTTCTTT
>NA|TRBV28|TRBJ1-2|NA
CASSLTQGLYGYTF
TGTGCCAGCAGTTTGACTCAGGGGCTGTATGGCTACACCTTC
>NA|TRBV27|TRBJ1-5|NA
CASNKVRSQPQHF
TGTGCCAGCAATAAAGTCCGGAGTCAGCCCCAGCATTTT
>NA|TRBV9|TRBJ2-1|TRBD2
CASSVTGLAGGWSYNEQFF
TGTGCCAGCAGCGTAACAGGACTAGCCGGGGGATGGTCCTACAATGAGCAGTTCTTC
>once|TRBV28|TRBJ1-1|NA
CASILSGGNTEAFF
TGTGCCAGCATCCTGTCCGGGGGTAACACTGAAGCTTTCTTT
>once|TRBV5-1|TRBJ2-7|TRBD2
CASSLGEGLEQYF
TGCGCCAGCAGCTTGGGGGAGGGCCTCGAGCAGTACTTC